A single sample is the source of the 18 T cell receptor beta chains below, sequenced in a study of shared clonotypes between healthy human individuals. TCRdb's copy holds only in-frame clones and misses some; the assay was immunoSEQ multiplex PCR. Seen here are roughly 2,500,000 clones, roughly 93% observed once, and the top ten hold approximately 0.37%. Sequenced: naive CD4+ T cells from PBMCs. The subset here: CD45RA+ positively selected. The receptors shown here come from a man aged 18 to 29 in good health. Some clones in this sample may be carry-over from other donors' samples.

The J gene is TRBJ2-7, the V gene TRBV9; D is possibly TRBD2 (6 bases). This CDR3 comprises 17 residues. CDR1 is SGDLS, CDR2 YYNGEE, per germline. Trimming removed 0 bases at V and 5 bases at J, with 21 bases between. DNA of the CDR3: TGTGCCAGCAGCGTAGAATCCCTAGCGATCGGTCTGAACGAGCAGTACTTC. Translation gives CASSVESLAIGLNEQYF.

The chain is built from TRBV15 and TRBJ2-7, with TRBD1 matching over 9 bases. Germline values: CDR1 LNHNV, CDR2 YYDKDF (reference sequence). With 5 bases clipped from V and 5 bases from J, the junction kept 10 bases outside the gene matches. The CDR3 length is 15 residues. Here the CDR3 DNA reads TGTGCCACCAGCGGACCGGACAGGGGCCTCCACGAGCAGTACTTC. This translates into CATSGPDRGLHEQYF.

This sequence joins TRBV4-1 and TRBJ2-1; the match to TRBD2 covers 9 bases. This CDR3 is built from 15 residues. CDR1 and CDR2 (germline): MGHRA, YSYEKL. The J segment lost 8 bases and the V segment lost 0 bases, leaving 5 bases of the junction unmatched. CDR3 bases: TGCGCCAGCAGCCAAGATGGCGGGAGGGGATATGAGCAGTTCTTC. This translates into CASSQDGGRGYEQFF.

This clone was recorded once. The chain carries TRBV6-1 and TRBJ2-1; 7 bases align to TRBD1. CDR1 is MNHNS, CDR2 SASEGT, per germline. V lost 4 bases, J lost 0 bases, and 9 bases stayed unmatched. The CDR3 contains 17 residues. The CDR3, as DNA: TGTGCCAGCAGTGGCTCCTCCGGGACAGTCTCCTACAATGAGCAGTTCTTC. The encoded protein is CASSGSSGTVSYNEQFF.

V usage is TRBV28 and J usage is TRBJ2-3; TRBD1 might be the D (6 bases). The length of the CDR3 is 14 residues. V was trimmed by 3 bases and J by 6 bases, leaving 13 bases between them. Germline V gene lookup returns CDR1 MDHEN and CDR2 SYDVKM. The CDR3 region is CASSLGKGVDTQYF. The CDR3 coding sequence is TGTGCCAGCAGTTTGGGGAAGGGGGTGGATACGCAGTATTTT.

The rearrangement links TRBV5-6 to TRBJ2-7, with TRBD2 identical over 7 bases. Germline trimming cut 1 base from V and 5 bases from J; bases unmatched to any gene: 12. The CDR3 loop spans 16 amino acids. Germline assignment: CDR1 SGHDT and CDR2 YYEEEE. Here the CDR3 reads CASSLFGRSHGHEQYF. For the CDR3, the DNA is TGTGCCAGCAGCTTGTTCGGGAGGTCCCACGGTCACGAGCAGTACTTC.

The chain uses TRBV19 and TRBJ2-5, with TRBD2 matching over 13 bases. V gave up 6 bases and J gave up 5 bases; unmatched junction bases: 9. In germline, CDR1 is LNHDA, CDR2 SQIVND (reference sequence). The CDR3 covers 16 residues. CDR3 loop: CASSNRGLAGLETQYF. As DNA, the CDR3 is TGTGCCAGTAGCAACAGGGGACTAGCGGGGTTGGAGACCCAGTACTTC.

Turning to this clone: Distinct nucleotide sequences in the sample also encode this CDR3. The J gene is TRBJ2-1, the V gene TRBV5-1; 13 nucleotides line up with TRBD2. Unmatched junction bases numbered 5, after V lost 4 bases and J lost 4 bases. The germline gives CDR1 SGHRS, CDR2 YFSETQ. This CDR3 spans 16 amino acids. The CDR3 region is CASSLGLAGPYNEQFF. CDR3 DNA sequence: TGCGCCAGCAGCCTGGGACTAGCGGGACCTTACAATGAGCAGTTCTTC.

The CDR3 loop is CASSRDFPYNEQFF. The CDR3 bases are TGTGCCAGCAGCCGGGATTTTCCTTACAATGAGCAGTTCTTC. The rearrangement joins TRBV5-8 to TRBJ2-1, with D possibly TRBD2 on 5 matching bases. Germline V gene sequence: CDR1 SGHTS, CDR2 YDEGEE. Trimming pared 4 bases from V and 4 bases from J, leaving 12 bases between. The CDR3 runs 14 residues.

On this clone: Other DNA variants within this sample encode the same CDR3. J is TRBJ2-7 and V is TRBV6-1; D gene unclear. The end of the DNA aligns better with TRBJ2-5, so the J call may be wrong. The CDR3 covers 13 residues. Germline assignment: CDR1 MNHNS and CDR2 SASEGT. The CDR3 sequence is CASSGTSGRTQYF. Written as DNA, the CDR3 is TGTGCCAGCAGTGGGACCTCCGGGCGGACCCAGTACTTC.

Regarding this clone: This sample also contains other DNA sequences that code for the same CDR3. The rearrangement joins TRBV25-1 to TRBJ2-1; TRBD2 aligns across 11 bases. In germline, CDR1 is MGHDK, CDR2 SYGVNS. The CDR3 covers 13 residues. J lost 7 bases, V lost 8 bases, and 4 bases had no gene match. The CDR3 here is CASSLAGGNEQFF. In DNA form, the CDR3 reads TGTGCCAGCTCCTTAGCGGGAGGGAATGAGCAGTTCTTC.

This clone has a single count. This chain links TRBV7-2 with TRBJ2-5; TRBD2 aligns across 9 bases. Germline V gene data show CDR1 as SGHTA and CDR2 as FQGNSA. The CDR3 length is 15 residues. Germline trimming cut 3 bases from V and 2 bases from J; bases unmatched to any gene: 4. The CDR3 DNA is TGTGCCAGCAGCTTGCGCGGGGGGGGACAAGAGACCCAGTACTTC. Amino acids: CASSLRGGGQETQYF.

In DNA form, the CDR3 reads TGCGCCAGCACGGCGGGGTACCAAGAGACCCAGTACTTC. Its translation: CASTAGYQETQYF. The gene calls are TRBV5-1 and TRBJ2-5; the D gene is possibly TRBD2 (6 bases). CDR3 size: 13 residues. The V gene's germline CDR1 is SGHRS and CDR2 YFSETQ. V shed 6 bases and J shed 0 bases, with 9 bases lying between them.

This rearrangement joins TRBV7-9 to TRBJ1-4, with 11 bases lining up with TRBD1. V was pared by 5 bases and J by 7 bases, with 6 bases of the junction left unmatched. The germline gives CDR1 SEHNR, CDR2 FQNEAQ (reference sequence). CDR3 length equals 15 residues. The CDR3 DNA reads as TGTGCCAGCAGCCCCCCCGGGACAGGGGGTGAAAAACTGTTTTTT. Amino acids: CASSPPGTGGEKLFF.

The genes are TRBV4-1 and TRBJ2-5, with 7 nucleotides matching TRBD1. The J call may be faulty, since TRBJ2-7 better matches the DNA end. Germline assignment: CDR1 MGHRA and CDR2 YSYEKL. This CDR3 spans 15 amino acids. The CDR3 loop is CASSQEYETGSEQYF. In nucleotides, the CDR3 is TGCGCCAGCAGCCAAGAATACGAGACAGGGTCCGAGCAGTACTTC.

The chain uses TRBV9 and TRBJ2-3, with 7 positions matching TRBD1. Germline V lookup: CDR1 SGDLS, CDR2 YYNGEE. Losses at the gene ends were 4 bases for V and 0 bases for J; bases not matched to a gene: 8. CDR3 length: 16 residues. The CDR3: CASSLTGAISTDTQYF. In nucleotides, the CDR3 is TGTGCCAGCAGCCTCACAGGGGCGATTAGCACAGATACGCAGTATTTT.

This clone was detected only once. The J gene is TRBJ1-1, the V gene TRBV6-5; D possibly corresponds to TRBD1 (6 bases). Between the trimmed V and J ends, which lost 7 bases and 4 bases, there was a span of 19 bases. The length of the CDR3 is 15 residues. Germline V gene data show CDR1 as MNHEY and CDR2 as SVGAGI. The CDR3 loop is CASTIQGKRITEAFF. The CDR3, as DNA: TGTGCCAGCACCATACAGGGTAAGAGGATCACTGAAGCTTTCTTT.

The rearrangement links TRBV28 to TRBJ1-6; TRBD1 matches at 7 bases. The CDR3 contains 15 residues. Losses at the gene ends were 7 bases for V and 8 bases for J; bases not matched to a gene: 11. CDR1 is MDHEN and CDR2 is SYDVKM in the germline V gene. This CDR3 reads CASKRYRGDYSPLHF. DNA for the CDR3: TGTGCCAGCAAAAGATACAGGGGAGACTATTCACCCCTCCACTTT. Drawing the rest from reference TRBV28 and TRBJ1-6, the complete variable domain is DVKVTQSSRYLVKRTGEKVFLECVQDMDHENMFWYRQDPGLGLRLIYFSYDVKMKEKGDIPEGYSVSREKKERFSLILESASTNQTSMYLCASKRYRGDYSPLHFGNGTRLTVT.